The T cell receptor beta chain described here comes from a study of STAT5B mutations in CD4+ large granular lymphocyte leukemia. About the study: The CDR3 'QG' motif was associated with a particular HLA allele among healthy donors.

Comments on this clone: Its antigen is not identified.

Overall study results and limits: Patient CD4-sorted repertoires stayed more clonal than healthy ones after leukemic-clone removal. 8/27 top patient clones versus 2/35 control clones were TRBV06-family. Data were not HLA-matched across samples.

In germline, CDR1 is SGDLS, CDR2 YYNGEE. V dropped 4 bases and J dropped 1; count of bases not matched to a gene: 13. This CDR3 spans 18 amino acids. TCRdb's copy holds only in-frame clones and misses some; the assay was immunoSEQ multiplex PCR. Of some 35,000 clones in the sample, around 76% were seen once. Material for sequencing was CD4+ T cells from blood buffy coats. V usage is TRBV9 and J usage is TRBJ2-3, with 9 positions matching TRBD1. The sequence came from a human donor in good health. Written as DNA, the CDR3 is TGTGCCAGCAGCAGGCGACAGGGGGTTAAGCCTGGCACAGATACGCAGTATTTT. Protein product: CASSRRQGVKPGTDTQYF. The full variable domain, rest sourced from reference TRBV9 and TRBJ2-3, is DSGVTQTPKHLITATGQRVTLRCSPRSGDLSVYWYQQSLDQGLQFLIQYYNGEERAKGNILERFSAQQFPDLHSELNLSSLELGDSALYFCASSRRQGVKPGTDTQYFGPGTRLTVL.